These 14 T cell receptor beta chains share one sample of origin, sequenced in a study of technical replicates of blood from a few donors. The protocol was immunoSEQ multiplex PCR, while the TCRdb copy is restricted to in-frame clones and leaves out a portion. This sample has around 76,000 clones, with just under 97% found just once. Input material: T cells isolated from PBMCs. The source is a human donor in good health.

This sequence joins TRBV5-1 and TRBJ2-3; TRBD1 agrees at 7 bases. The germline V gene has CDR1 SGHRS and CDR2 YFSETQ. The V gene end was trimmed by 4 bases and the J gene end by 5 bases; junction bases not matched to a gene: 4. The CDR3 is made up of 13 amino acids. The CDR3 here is CASSERTGDTQYF. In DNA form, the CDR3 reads TGCGCCAGCAGCGAGAGGACAGGAGATACGCAGTATTTT.

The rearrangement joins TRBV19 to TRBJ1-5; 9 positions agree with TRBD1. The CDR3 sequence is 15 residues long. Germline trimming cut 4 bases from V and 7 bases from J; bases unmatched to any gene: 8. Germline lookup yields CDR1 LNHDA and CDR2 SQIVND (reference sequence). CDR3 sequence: CASSTGTGGGQPQHF. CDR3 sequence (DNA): TGTGCCAGTAGTACTGGAACAGGGGGCGGGCAGCCCCAGCATTTT.

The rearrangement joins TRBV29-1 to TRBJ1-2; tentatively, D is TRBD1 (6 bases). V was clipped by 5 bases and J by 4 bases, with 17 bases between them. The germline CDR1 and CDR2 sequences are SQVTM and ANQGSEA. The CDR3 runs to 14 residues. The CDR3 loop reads CSVPPGHGIYGYTF. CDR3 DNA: TGCAGCGTTCCGCCGGGACACGGAATCTATGGCTACACCTTC. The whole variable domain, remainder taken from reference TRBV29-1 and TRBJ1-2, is SAVISQKPSRDICQRGTSLTIQCQVDSQVTMMFWYRQQPGQSLTLIATANQGSEATYESGFVIDKFPISRPNLTFSTLTVSNMSPEDSSIYLCSVPPGHGIYGYTFGSGTRLTVV.

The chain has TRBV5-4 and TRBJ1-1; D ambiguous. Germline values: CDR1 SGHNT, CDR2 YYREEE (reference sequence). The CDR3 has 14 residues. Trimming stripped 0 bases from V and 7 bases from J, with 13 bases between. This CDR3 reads CASSLGGRRSEAFF. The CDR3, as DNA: TGTGCCAGCAGCTTGGGCGGGAGGAGGAGTGAAGCTTTCTTT.

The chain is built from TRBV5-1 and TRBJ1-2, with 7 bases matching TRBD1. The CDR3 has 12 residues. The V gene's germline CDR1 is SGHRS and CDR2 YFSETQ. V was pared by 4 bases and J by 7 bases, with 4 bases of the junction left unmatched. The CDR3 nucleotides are TGCGCCAGCAGCACCGGGGACAGTGGCTACACCTTC. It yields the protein CASSTGDSGYTF. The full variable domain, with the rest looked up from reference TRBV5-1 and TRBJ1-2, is KAGVTQTPRYLIKTRGQQVTLSCSPISGHRSVSWYQQTPGQGLQFLFEYFSETQRNKGNFPGRFSGRQFSNSRSEMNVSTLELGDSALYLCASSTGDSGYTFGSGTRLTVV.

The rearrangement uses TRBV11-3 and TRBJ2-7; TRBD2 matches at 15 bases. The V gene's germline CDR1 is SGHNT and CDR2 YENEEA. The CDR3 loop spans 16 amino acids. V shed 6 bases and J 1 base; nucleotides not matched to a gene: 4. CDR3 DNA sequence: TGTGCCAGCAGTAGAGGGACTAGCGGGGGGTCCTACGAGCAGTACTTC. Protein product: CASSRGTSGGSYEQYF. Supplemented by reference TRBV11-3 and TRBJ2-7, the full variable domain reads EAGVVQSPRYKIIEKKQPVAFWCNPISGHNTLYWYLQNLGQGPELLIRYENEEAVDDSQLPKDRFSAERLKGVDSTLKIQPAELGDSAVYLCASSRGTSGGSYEQYFGPGTRLTVT.

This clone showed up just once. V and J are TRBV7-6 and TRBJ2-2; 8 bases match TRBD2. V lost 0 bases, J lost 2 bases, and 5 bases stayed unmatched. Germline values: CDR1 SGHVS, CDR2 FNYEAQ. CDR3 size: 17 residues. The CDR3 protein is CASSLALAGGNTGELFF. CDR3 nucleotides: TGTGCCAGCAGCTTAGCTCTGGCGGGAGGTAACACCGGGGAGCTGTTTTTT.

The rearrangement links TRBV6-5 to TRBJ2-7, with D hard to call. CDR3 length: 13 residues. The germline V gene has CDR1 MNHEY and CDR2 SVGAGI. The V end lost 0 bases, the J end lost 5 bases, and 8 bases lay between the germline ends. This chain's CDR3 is CASSYSHRDEQYF. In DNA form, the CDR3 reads TGTGCCAGCAGTTACTCCCACCGGGACGAGCAGTACTTC.

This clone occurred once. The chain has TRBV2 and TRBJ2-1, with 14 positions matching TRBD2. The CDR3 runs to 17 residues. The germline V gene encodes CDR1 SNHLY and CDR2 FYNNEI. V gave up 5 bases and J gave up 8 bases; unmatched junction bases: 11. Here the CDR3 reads CASSYLPGLAGVDEQFF. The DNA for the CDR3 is TGTGCCAGCAGTTACTTACCGGGACTAGCGGGAGTAGATGAGCAGTTCTTC.

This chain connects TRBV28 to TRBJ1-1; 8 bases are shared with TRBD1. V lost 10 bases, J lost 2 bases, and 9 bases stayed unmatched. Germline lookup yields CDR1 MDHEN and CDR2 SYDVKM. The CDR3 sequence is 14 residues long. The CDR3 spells CAKYPDRGNTEAFF. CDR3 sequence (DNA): TGTGCCAAATATCCAGACAGGGGAAACACTGAAGCTTTCTTT.

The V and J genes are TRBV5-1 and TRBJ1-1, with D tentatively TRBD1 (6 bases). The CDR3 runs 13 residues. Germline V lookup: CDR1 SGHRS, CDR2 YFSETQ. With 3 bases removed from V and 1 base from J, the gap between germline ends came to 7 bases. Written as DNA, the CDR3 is TGCGCCAGCAGCTCGACAGGGAACACTGAAGCTTTCTTT. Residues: CASSSTGNTEAFF.

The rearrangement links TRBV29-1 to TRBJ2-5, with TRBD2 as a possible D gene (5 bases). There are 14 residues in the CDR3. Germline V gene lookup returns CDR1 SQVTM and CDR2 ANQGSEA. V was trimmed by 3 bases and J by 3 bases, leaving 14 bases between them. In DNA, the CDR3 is TGCAGCGTTGAGGAAGGGAGAGGCGAAGAGACCCAGTACTTC. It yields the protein CSVEEGRGEETQYF.

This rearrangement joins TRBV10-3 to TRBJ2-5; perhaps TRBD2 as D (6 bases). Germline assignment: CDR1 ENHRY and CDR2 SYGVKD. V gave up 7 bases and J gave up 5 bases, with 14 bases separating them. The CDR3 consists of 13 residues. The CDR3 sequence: CAITSGLAETQYF. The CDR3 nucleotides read TGTGCCATCACCTCGGGACTTGCGGAGACCCAGTACTTC.

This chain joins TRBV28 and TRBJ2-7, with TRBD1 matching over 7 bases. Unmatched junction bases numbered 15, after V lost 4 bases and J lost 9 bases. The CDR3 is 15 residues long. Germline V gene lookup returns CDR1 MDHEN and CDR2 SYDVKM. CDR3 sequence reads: CASSSYNRDRKGQYF. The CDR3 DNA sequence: TGTGCCAGCAGTTCCTACAACCGGGACAGAAAAGGGCAGTACTTC. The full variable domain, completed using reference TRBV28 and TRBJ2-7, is DVKVTQSSRYLVKRTGEKVFLECVQDMDHENMFWYRQDPGLGLRLIYFSYDVKMKEKGDIPEGYSVSREKKERFSLILESASTNQTSMYLCASSSYNRDRKGQYFGPGTRLTVT.